This TCR beta chain was captured in a study of blood T cells in healthy people across ages. This clonotype was found once. Germline CDR1 reads MNHEY; CDR2 reads SVGEGT. V trimming: 8 bases; J trimming: 13 bases; junction bases outside the gene matches: 12. The CDR3 is made up of 15 amino acids. Alongside a J-beta primer mix, a sample-barcoded 5' primer served in a second PCR lasting 7 to 11 cycles. TCRdb redid the calling of the 5' RACE reads with MiXCR, one entry per CDR3 protein. The table has around 1,700,000 distinct CDR3 sequences, roughly 28% seen once. The origin of this receptor is a woman aged 25-40 years in good health. The rearrangement joins TRBV6-2 or TRBV6-3 to TRBJ2-4; TRBD2 matches 15 bases. The specimen was blood. The CDR3 DNA sequence: TGTGCCAGCTCGCGGACTAGCGGGGGGGGCAATGAGCAGTACTTC. Protein: CASSRTSGGGNEQYF.